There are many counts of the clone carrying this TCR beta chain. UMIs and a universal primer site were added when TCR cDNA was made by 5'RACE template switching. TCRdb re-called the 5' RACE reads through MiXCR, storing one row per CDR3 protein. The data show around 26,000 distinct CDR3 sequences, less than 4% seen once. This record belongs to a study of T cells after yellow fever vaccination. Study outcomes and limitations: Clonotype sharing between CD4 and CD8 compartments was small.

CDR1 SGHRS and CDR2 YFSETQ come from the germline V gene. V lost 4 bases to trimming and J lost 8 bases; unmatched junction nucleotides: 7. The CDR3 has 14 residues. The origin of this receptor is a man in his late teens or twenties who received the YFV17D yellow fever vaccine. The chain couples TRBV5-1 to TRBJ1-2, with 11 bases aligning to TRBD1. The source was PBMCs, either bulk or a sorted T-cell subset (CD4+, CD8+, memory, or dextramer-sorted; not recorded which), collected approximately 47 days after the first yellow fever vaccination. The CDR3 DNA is TGCGCCAGCAGCGAGCCGGGACAGGGGGGAGGCTACACCTTC. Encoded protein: CASSEPGQGGGYTF.